The present entry profiles one TCR beta chain with its context. Trimming stripped 0 bases from V and 4 bases from J, with 4 bases between. There are 12 residues in the CDR3. From germline, CDR1 is SGHRS and CDR2 YFSETQ. The sample is drawn from a study of blood T cell repertoires in COVID-19. Study-wide background: Acute and convalescent COVID-19 samples came from the United States, Italy and Spain. T cells, B-cell-depleted T cells, or PBMCs provided the cDNA or gDNA that served as material.

Original methodology: The assay estimated nucleated cells by amplifying reference gene primers. The data were produced by immunoSEQ multiplex PCR, yet TCRdb's version contains in-frame clones alone and is incomplete. V and J calls and clone size are those listed in that table; D and trimming were worked out from the DNA. The sample consists of around 300,000 clones, 83% of them appearing once. Sequenced input: peripheral blood. The sequence was obtained from a woman in her forties or fifties who had recovered from COVID-19. The V call is TRBV5-1, the J call TRBJ2-5, with D unclear. In nucleotides, the CDR3 is TGCGCCAGCAGCTTGGTCTTAGAGACCCAGTACTTC. Encoded protein: CASSLVLETQYF. Supplemented by reference TRBV5-1 and TRBJ2-5, the full variable domain reads KAGVTQTPRYLIKTRGQQVTLSCSPISGHRSVSWYQQTPGQGLQFLFEYFSETQRNKGNFPGRFSGRQFSNSRSEMNVSTLELGDSALYLCASSLVLETQYFGPGTRLLVL.